The clone carrying this TCR beta chain was detected only a few times. The target antigen is unknown. CDR3 length: 17 amino acids. Per germline, CDR1 MDHEN and CDR2 SYDVKM. The V and J ends lost 5 bases and 0 bases respectively, with 14 bases between them. The sample is drawn from a study of blood T cells in healthy people across ages. Study results and caveats: The study found TCR beta diversity correlated strongly with naive T cell percentage.

With a J-beta primer mix and a sample-barcoded 5' primer, a second PCR ran roughly 6 to 11 cycles. Each CDR3 protein gets one entry after TCRdb re-called the 5' RACE reads with MiXCR. The data show about 680,000 distinct CDR3 sequences, with around 49% seen just once and 30% to 35% held by the top ten. The sample consisted of blood. This chain uses TRBV28 with TRBJ1-6, with TRBD1 as a possible D gene (6 bases). The sequence came from a woman between 55 and 75 years old in good health. The CDR3: CASSPMGGSSYNSPLHF. The CDR3 DNA reads TGTGCCAGCAGTCCTATGGGGGGCAGCTCCTATAATTCACCCCTCCACTTT.